Following are 29 T cell receptor beta chains from one sample sequenced in a study of control samples from healthy donors and cancer patients. This table comes from immunoSEQ multiplex PCR, and its TCRdb copy is limited to in-frame clones, with some not included. The data show under 150,000 clones, around 92% seen once. What was sequenced was PBMCs. The source is a man aged 50 to 60 with head and neck cancer.

The chain uses TRBV29-1 and TRBJ1-6, with 10 bases fitting TRBD1. Germline V gene sequence: CDR1 SQVTM, CDR2 ANQGSEA. J gave up 7 bases and V 6 bases, and 6 bases lay outside the gene matches. There are 14 residues in the CDR3. Here the CDR3 reads CSVRQGAKNSPLHF. The CDR3 region has the DNA TGCAGCGTCAGACAGGGGGCGAAAAATTCACCCCTCCACTTT.

The J gene is TRBJ1-4, the V gene TRBV9, with TRBD1 matching 9 bases. The V segment lost 0 bases and the J segment 7 bases; nucleotides outside the gene matches: 7. This CDR3 contains 16 residues. The V gene's germline CDR1 is SGDLS and CDR2 YYNGEE. The CDR3: CASSVGAGQGSEKLFF. CDR3 sequence (DNA): TGTGCCAGCAGCGTAGGAGCGGGACAGGGCAGTGAAAAACTGTTTTTT.

The sample holds a few counts of this clone. The chain couples TRBV24-1 to TRBJ2-2; tentative D call: TRBD1 (6 bases). V lost 7 bases and J 2 bases, leaving 7 bases between the germline ends. The germline gives CDR1 KGHDR, CDR2 SFDVKD. CDR3 length: 13 amino acids. The DNA for the CDR3 is TGTGCCACCAGGGGACAAAACACCGGGGAGCTGTTTTTT. Translated, it gives CATRGQNTGELFF.

Only one count was recorded for this clone. This chain connects TRBV10-3 to TRBJ2-5; D possibly corresponds to TRBD2 (5 bases). The CDR3 totals 14 residues. Trimming took off 6 bases at V and 7 bases at J, with 18 bases between the two ends. The germline V gene encodes CDR1 ENHRY and CDR2 SYGVKD. The CDR3 protein is CAISPPGGLGTQYF. In DNA, the CDR3 is TGTGCCATCAGCCCCCCAGGAGGCCTAGGGACCCAGTACTTC.

The chain employs TRBV7-9 and TRBJ1-2; D is unresolved. The V gene's germline CDR1 is SEHNR and CDR2 FQNEAQ (reference sequence). The ends were cut back, 5 bases at V and 1 base at J, with 8 bases in the middle. This CDR3 is built from 13 residues. CDR3: CASSRASNYGYTF. The CDR3 DNA follows: TGTGCCAGCAGCCGAGCCAGTAACTATGGCTACACCTTC.

V gene TRBV9 combines with J gene TRBJ2-3; TRBD2 matches at 13 bases. Germline CDR1 reads SGDLS; CDR2 reads YYNGEE. V gave up 4 bases and J gave up 5 bases; unmatched junction bases: 13. CDR3 length equals 18 residues. The CDR3 spells CASSPTTGLAGFVDTQYF. DNA for the CDR3: TGTGCCAGCAGCCCTACCACGGGACTAGCGGGGTTTGTAGATACGCAGTATTTT.

This clone was counted a single time. This CDR3 is CASSDPDSSYNSPLHF. In DNA, the CDR3 is TGTGCCAGCAGTGATCCTGACAGCTCCTATAATTCACCCCTCCACTTT. The chain combines TRBV2 with TRBJ1-6, with D maybe TRBD1 (5 bases). Germline assignment: CDR1 SNHLY and CDR2 FYNNEI. Trimming took 3 bases from V and 0 from J, leaving 9 bases between them. The CDR3 covers 16 residues.

The chain combines TRBV6-6 with TRBJ2-7; D remains ambiguous. The V and J ends lost 0 bases and 2 bases respectively, with 8 bases between them. This CDR3 is 14 amino acids long. The V gene's germline CDR1 is MNHNY and CDR2 SVGAGI (reference sequence). This CDR3 is CASSYSGRPYEQYF. The CDR3 nucleotides are TGTGCCAGCAGTTACTCGGGCCGTCCCTACGAGCAGTACTTC.

This sequence joins TRBV5-1 and TRBJ1-2; TRBD1 is a possible D gene (6 bases). Looked up from germline, CDR1 is SGHRS and CDR2 is YFSETQ. The CDR3 totals 14 residues. The V end was cut by 3 bases, the J end by 5 bases, with 14 bases between. CDR3 in DNA: TGCGCCAGCAGCTCTGAACAGGGAAATTATGGCTACACCTTC. This sequence encodes CASSSEQGNYGYTF.

In its sample, this clone was seen a few times. The chain joins TRBV5-1 to TRBJ2-1, with D maybe TRBD2 (6 bases). V was cut by 4 bases and J by 9 bases, with 17 bases left in between. The germline CDR1 and CDR2 sequences are SGHRS and YFSETQ. This CDR3 has 14 residues. The DNA of the CDR3 is TGCGCCAGCAGCCCCGACACCTTGGGAGGTGAGCAGTTCTTC. Its translation: CASSPDTLGGEQFF. Using reference TRBV5-1 and TRBJ2-1 for the parts outside the CDR3, the full variable domain is KAGVTQTPRYLIKTRGQQVTLSCSPISGHRSVSWYQQTPGQGLQFLFEYFSETQRNKGNFPGRFSGRQFSNSRSEMNVSTLELGDSALYLCASSPDTLGGEQFFGPGTRLTVL.

This chain uses TRBV25-1 with TRBJ2-1, with D hard to call. Germline lookup yields CDR1 MGHDK and CDR2 SYGVNS. V was cut by 8 bases and J by 4 bases, with 12 bases left in between. The CDR3 contains 13 residues. CDR3 sequence reads: CASSRNSYNEQFF. The CDR3 DNA reads as TGTGCCAGCTCCCGCAATTCTTACAATGAGCAGTTCTTC.

This chain links TRBV28 with TRBJ1-6; D ambiguous. The CDR3 sequence is 12 residues long. V lost 3 bases to trimming and J lost 10 bases, with 7 bases between them. Germline V gene lookup returns CDR1 MDHEN and CDR2 SYDVKM. CDR3 in amino acids: CASSLANSPLHF. The CDR3 nucleotides read TGTGCCAGCAGTTTGGCGAACTCACCCCTCCACTTT.

V is TRBV5-4 and J is TRBJ1-2, with a possible D match to TRBD1 (6 bases). The CDR3 is 15 amino acids. The germline CDR1 and CDR2 sequences are SGHNT and YYREEE (reference sequence). The V and J ends lost 2 bases and 2 bases respectively, with 13 bases between them. DNA of the CDR3: TGTGCCAGCAGCTTATACAGGGCTCCCAACTATGGCTACACCTTC. Protein: CASSLYRAPNYGYTF.

V and J are TRBV7-3 and TRBJ2-1; 8 bases align to TRBD2. From germline, CDR1 is SGHTA and CDR2 FQGTGA. V shed 3 bases, J shed 8 bases, and the junction held 12 bases outside the gene matches. This CDR3 region has 16 residues. As DNA, the CDR3 is TGTGCCAGCAGCTTCCGCCGGACGGGGGGGCAGGATGAGCAGTTCTTC. This gives the protein CASSFRRTGGQDEQFF.

The chain has TRBV13 and TRBJ2-2; D gene unclear. The germline CDR1 and CDR2 sequences are PRHDT and FYEKMQ (reference sequence). V lost 4 bases and J 2 bases, leaving 5 bases between the germline ends. The CDR3 has 13 residues. CDR3: CASSWANTGELFF. The CDR3, as DNA: TGTGCCAGCAGCTGGGCCAACACCGGGGAGCTGTTTTTT.

This clone is a singleton in its sample. The V gene is TRBV18, the J gene TRBJ2-7; TRBD1 or TRBD2 may be the D gene (5 bases each). CDR1 is KGHSH and CDR2 is LQKENI in the germline V gene. The CDR3 totals 14 residues. Between the trimmed V and J ends, which lost 1 base and 0 bases, there was a span of 7 bases. CDR3 region: CASSPRGASYEQYF. CDR3 nucleotide sequence: TGTGCCAGCTCACCACGAGGGGCCTCCTACGAGCAGTACTTC.

V usage is TRBV29-1 and J usage is TRBJ2-1; TRBD2 agrees at 7 bases. V dropped 7 bases and J dropped 0; count of bases not matched to a gene: 3. The CDR3 contains 13 residues. Germline V gene data show CDR1 as SQVTM and CDR2 as ANQGSEA. CDR3 sequence (DNA): TGCAGCGCCGAGCGGGGCTCCTACAATGAGCAGTTCTTC. Its protein is CSAERGSYNEQFF.

The rearrangement links TRBV2 to TRBJ1-6, with D possibly TRBD1 on 6 matching bases. Germline V gene data show CDR1 as SNHLY and CDR2 as FYNNEI. Trimming pared 4 bases from V and 4 bases from J, leaving 8 bases between. CDR3 size: 14 residues. CDR3 nucleotide sequence: TGTGCCAGCAGTGGGACAGTTTATAATTCACCCCTCCACTTT. Encoded protein: CASSGTVYNSPLHF.

The rearrangement links TRBV18 to TRBJ2-5; D unresolved. V was pared by 4 bases and J by 5 bases, with 14 bases between. The CDR3 is 14 residues long. CDR1 and CDR2 (germline): KGHSH, LQKENI. CDR3 sequence: CASSHRRLSETQYF. CDR3 coding DNA: TGTGCCAGCTCACACCGGAGACTTAGCGAGACCCAGTACTTC.

The DNA for the CDR3 is TGTGCCAGCAGCCTGGTAGCGGGTGCCCACAATGAGCAGTTCTTC. This encodes CASSLVAGAHNEQFF. The chain links TRBV5-4 to TRBJ2-1; 7 bases line up with TRBD2. Germline CDR1 and CDR2: SGHNT and YYREEE (reference sequence). This CDR3 has 15 amino acids. The J segment lost 5 bases and the V segment lost 4 bases, leaving 9 bases of the junction unmatched.

The chain combines TRBV10-2 with TRBJ2-2; D is perhaps TRBD1 or TRBD2 (5 bases each). The CDR3 totals 14 residues. Germline CDR1 is WSHSY and CDR2 is SAAADI. Written as DNA, the CDR3 is TGCGCTAAGAAGGTACCGGGGCGGACCGGGGAGCTGTTTTTT. This translates into CAKKVPGRTGELFF.

The V call is TRBV28, the J call TRBJ2-7; 7 positions match TRBD2. Germline trimming cut 3 bases from V and 5 bases from J; bases unmatched to any gene: 10. Germline V gene data show CDR1 as MDHEN and CDR2 as SYDVKM. This CDR3 region has 15 residues. The CDR3 protein is CASSLSASGPDEQYF. The DNA of the CDR3 is TGTGCCAGCAGTTTGTCGGCTAGCGGCCCCGACGAGCAGTACTTC.

The V gene is TRBV9, the J gene TRBJ2-3, with 13 bases matching TRBD2. Germline-derived CDR1 and CDR2 are SGDLS and YYNGEE. The CDR3 has 17 residues. After removal of 0 bases from V and 4 bases from J, the junction contained 5 bases not matched to a gene. The CDR3 loop is CASSVVTSGGAADTQYF. CDR3 bases: TGTGCCAGCAGCGTAGTAACTAGCGGGGGGGCAGCAGATACGCAGTATTTT.

CDR3 bases: TGCGCCAGCAGCTTGGGGCAGTACCAAGAGACCCAGTACTTC. Amino acids: CASSLGQYQETQYF. This chain uses TRBV5-1 with TRBJ2-5; D is unclear. V gave up 0 bases and J gave up 0 bases, with 6 bases separating them. Germline V gene data show CDR1 as SGHRS and CDR2 as YFSETQ. The length of the CDR3 is 14 residues. The entire variable domain, with the rest obtained from reference TRBV5-1 and TRBJ2-5, is as follows: KAGVTQTPRYLIKTRGQQVTLSCSPISGHRSVSWYQQTPGQGLQFLFEYFSETQRNKGNFPGRFSGRQFSNSRSEMNVSTLELGDSALYLCASSLGQYQETQYFGPGTRLLVL.

The chain carries TRBV5-1 and TRBJ2-1, with D tentatively TRBD1 (6 bases). This CDR3 has 13 residues. Trimming stripped 0 bases from V and 9 bases from J, with 10 bases between. Germline V gene sequence: CDR1 SGHRS, CDR2 YFSETQ. Here the CDR3 reads CASSLGLGAEQFF. CDR3 nucleotide sequence: TGCGCCAGCAGCTTGGGCCTGGGGGCTGAGCAGTTCTTC.

The V call is TRBV28, the J call TRBJ2-7, with TRBD2 identical over 7 bases. This CDR3 is built from 15 residues. After removal of 5 bases from V and 3 bases from J, the junction contained 10 bases not matched to a gene. CDR1 and CDR2 from the germline V gene are MDHEN and SYDVKM. The CDR3 sequence: CASSPSSGKIYEQYF. Written as DNA, the CDR3 is TGTGCCAGCAGTCCCTCGAGCGGGAAAATCTACGAGCAGTACTTC.

The V gene is TRBV10-3, the J gene TRBJ2-7; D unclear. The CDR3 runs 13 residues. Trimming took off 2 bases at V and 12 bases at J, with 17 bases between the two ends. CDR1 and CDR2 (germline): ENHRY, SYGVKD. The CDR3 here is CAISETTSVSGYF. The CDR3 region has the DNA TGTGCCATCAGTGAGACTACCTCCGTTTCGGGGTACTTC.

The chain has TRBV28 and TRBJ1-1, with 7 bases aligning to TRBD1. The CDR3 length is 14 residues. Germline V CDR1 and CDR2: MDHEN, SYDVKM. Trimming removed 3 bases from V and 6 bases from J; junction bases left unmatched: 7. CDR3 bases: TGTGCCAGCAGTTTGCCGACAGGGTGGGCTGAAGCTTTCTTT. It encodes CASSLPTGWAEAFF.

This chain uses TRBV11-2 with TRBJ2-1; the D gene could be TRBD1 or TRBD2 (5 bases each). Germline CDR1 and CDR2: SGHAT and FQNNGV. The CDR3 covers 16 residues. V lost 7 bases, J lost 0 bases, and 16 bases lay in between. For the CDR3, the DNA is TGTGCCAGCAAATTTTCGGTCGGGACCTCCTACAATGAGCAGTTCTTC. Its translation is CASKFSVGTSYNEQFF.